The subject of this entry is one T cell receptor (beta chain). Trimming at V came to 6 bases and at J to 8 bases, leaving 11 bases not matched to a gene. Germline CDR1 is SGHTA and CDR2 is FQGNSA. The CDR3 spans 14 residues. TCRdb re-called the RT-PCR reads through MiXCR, storing one row per CDR3 protein. The table has about 150,000 distinct CDR3 sequences, about 36% seen once. The data belong to a study of patients and donors after allogeneic stem cell transplantation. This TCR came from a human donor who was either an allogeneic HSCT recipient or a stem cell or donor lymphocyte infusion donor (not recorded which). It is not recorded whose cells these are; they may come from a transplant donor. The chain carries TRBV7-2 and TRBJ1-1; the match to TRBD1 covers 8 bases. The sample comprised blood, either unsorted or a sorted T cell fraction (not recorded which). CDR3 loop: CASRQGTGPREAFF. CDR3 nucleotides: TGTGCCAGCAGGCAAGGGACAGGTCCCAGGGAAGCTTTCTTT. Together with reference TRBV7-2 and TRBJ1-1, the CDR3 gives the full variable domain: GAGVSQSPSNKVTEKGKDVELRCDPISGHTALYWYRQSLGQGLEFLIYFQGNSAPDKSGLPSDRFSAERTGGSVSTLTIQRTQQEDSAVYLCASRQGTGPREAFFGQGTRLTVV.